The 9 T cell receptor beta chains given below trace back to one sample, sequenced in a study of blood T cell repertoires in COVID-19. Produced via immunoSEQ multiplex PCR; TCRdb's table is partial and in-frame only. Among tens of thousands of clones listed, approximately 84% were seen once. The specimen was peripheral blood. The receptors were sampled from a man between 70 and 80 years old with COVID-19, enrolled during active disease.

This clone occurred a few times. The rearrangement joins TRBV27 to TRBJ1-6, with 7 bases fitting TRBD1. V lost 5 bases and J lost 0; bases outside the gene matches: 16. The CDR3 is made up of 20 amino acids. The germline CDR1 and CDR2 sequences are MNHEY and SMNVEV (reference sequence). The chain's CDR3 is CASSHVGTESDSSYNSPLHF. The CDR3 DNA is TGTGCCAGCAGTCACGTCGGGACAGAAAGTGACAGCTCCTATAATTCACCCCTCCACTTT.

In this sample, this clone turned up a few times. V gene TRBV27 combines with J gene TRBJ1-5, with TRBD1 matching over 10 bases. With V trimmed by 8 bases and J by 2 bases, 6 bases remained unmatched. The CDR3 runs 15 residues. The V gene's germline CDR1 is MNHEY and CDR2 SMNVEV (reference sequence). CDR3 sequence (DNA): TGTGCCAGCTCGGAGGGGACAGGGGGCAATCAGCCCCAGCATTTT. Amino acids: CASSEGTGGNQPQHF.

This clone was recorded once. This chain links TRBV7-2 with TRBJ2-5, with 11 nucleotides matching TRBD2. The germline gives CDR1 SGHTA, CDR2 FQGNSA. V trimming: 8 bases; J trimming: 7 bases; junction bases outside the gene matches: 3. The CDR3 covers 12 residues. The chain's CDR3 is CASATSGVTQYF. CDR3 sequence (DNA): TGTGCCAGCGCGACTAGCGGGGTGACCCAGTACTTC.

The chain employs TRBV6-6 and TRBJ2-6; D is possibly TRBD2 (6 bases). Germline CDR1 is MNHNY and CDR2 is SVGAGI (reference sequence). Trimming removed 5 bases at V and 0 bases at J, with 17 bases between. There are 18 residues in the CDR3. The CDR3 region has the DNA TGTGCCAGCAGTCGAGTAGCTGGAGGGGCCTCTGGGGCCAACGTCCTGACTTTC. As protein: CASSRVAGGASGANVLTF.

The chain couples TRBV30 to TRBJ1-4, with a weak D call TRBD1 (5 bases). Between the trimmed V and J ends, which lost 3 bases and 4 bases, there was a span of 15 bases. The CDR3 covers 15 residues. Germline V lookup: CDR1 GTSNPN, CDR2 SVGIG (reference sequence). The CDR3 loop reads CAWRPRDSRNEKLFF. The CDR3 bases are TGTGCCTGGAGGCCCCGGGACTCACGTAATGAAAAACTGTTTTTT.

The rearrangement joins TRBV18 to TRBJ2-2, with 11 bases aligning to TRBD1. V lost 6 bases, J lost 4 bases, and 4 bases stayed unmatched. This CDR3 comprises 15 residues. Germline V gene data show CDR1 as KGHSH and CDR2 as LQKENI. The CDR3 DNA reads as TGTGCCAGCTCGACCGGGACAGGGGGCACCGGGGAGCTGTTTTTT. Its translation: CASSTGTGGTGELFF.

The chain recombines TRBV27 with TRBJ2-2, with 7 bases matching TRBD1. After removal of 8 bases from V and 2 bases from J, the junction contained 8 bases not matched to a gene. Germline V gene lookup returns CDR1 MNHEY and CDR2 SMNVEV (reference sequence). The CDR3 runs to 15 residues. CDR3 region: CASEQTGINTGELFF. The CDR3 DNA follows: TGTGCCAGCGAACAGACAGGGATCAACACCGGGGAGCTGTTTTTT.

The chain recombines TRBV20-1 with TRBJ2-2; the D is unclear. Trimming removed 3 bases from V and 2 bases from J, with 10 bases in between. Germline CDR1 reads DFQATT; CDR2 reads SNEGSKA (reference sequence). This CDR3 region has 14 residues. The CDR3 here is CSASRQKNTGELFF. The CDR3 nucleotides read TGCAGTGCTAGTCGACAAAAAAACACCGGGGAGCTGTTTTTT.

The V gene is TRBV2, the J gene TRBJ1-1, with D perhaps TRBD1 (5 bases). Germline assignment: CDR1 SNHLY and CDR2 FYNNEI. Deletions cut 3 bases from V and 6 bases from J, with 14 bases between. The CDR3 is 14 residues long. DNA for the CDR3: TGTGCCAGCAGTGATGCAGGGAACTCTCCTGAAGCTTTCTTT. Translation: CASSDAGNSPEAFF. Full variable domain (outside the CDR3, taken from reference TRBV2 and TRBJ1-1): EPEVTQTPSHQVTQMGQEVILRCVPISNHLYFYWYRQILGQKVEFLVSFYNNEISEKSEIFDDQFSVERPDGSNFTLKIRSTKLEDSAMYFCASSDAGNSPEAFFGQGTRLTVV.